The rows below give T cell receptor beta chains drawn from one sample of a study of Ad26.COV2.S vaccination and SARS-CoV-2 variants. The data were produced by immunoSEQ multiplex PCR, yet TCRdb's version contains in-frame clones alone and is incomplete. Of about 350,000 clones listed, about nine tenths are singletons. The input for sequencing was peripheral blood, taken in a trial of Ad26.COV2.S vaccine versus placebo. These receptors came from a person between 18 and 65 years old who received the Ad26.COV2.S COVID-19 vaccine or a placebo. Each CDR3 is given with its conserved first and last residue. D genes are given only for firm matches. Rows give clone size only sometimes, using once, few, many, or a class for an expanded clone.

J: TRBJ1-1
V: TRBV5-1
size: NA
D: NA
DNA: TGCGCCAGCAGCTTGGGGACAACGAACACTGAAGCTTTCTTT
CDR3: CASSLGTTNTEAFF

J: TRBJ2-5
V: TRBV5-1
size: NA
D: NA
DNA: TGCGCCAGCAGCCTGGATCAAGAGACCCAGTACTTC
CDR3: CASSLDQETQYF

J: TRBJ2-7
V: TRBV6-2/TRBV6-3
size: NA
D: TRBD1
DNA: TGTGCCAGCAGCCACCGGGACAGCTACCCTCGCGAGCAGTACTTC
CDR3: CASSHRDSYPREQYF

J: TRBJ2-2
V: TRBV24-1
size: NA
D: NA
DNA: TGTGCCACCAGTGACCGTGGGGCGAGAACCGGGGAGCTGTTTTTT
CDR3: CATSDRGARTGELFF

J: TRBJ1-5
V: TRBV6-5
size: NA
D: NA
DNA: TGTGCCAGCAGTTACTCACACAGGGGCAATCAGCCCCAGCATTTT
CDR3: CASSYSHRGNQPQHF

J: TRBJ2-1
V: TRBV7-3
size: few
D: NA
DNA: TGTGCCAGCAGCTTTCTAAGCGGACACAATGAGCAGTTCTTC
CDR3: CASSFLSGHNEQFF

J: TRBJ2-3
V: TRBV9
size: NA
D: NA
DNA: TGTGCCAGCAGCCCCAGGCATACGCAGTATTTT
CDR3: CASSPRHTQYF

J: TRBJ2-5
V: TRBV7-3
size: NA
D: TRBD1
DNA: TGTGCCAGCAGCTTAGGGACAGGGCAAAAGACCCAGTACTTC
CDR3: CASSLGTGQKTQYF

J: TRBJ1-2
V: TRBV11-2
size: few
D: TRBD1
DNA: TGTGCCAGCAGGAAACCGGGACAGGGGTATGGCTACACCTTC
CDR3: CASRKPGQGYGYTF

J: TRBJ1-1
V: TRBV6-5
size: NA
D: NA
DNA: TGTGCCAGCAGTTCGGGGCAGATGAACACTGAAGCTTTCTTT
CDR3: CASSSGQMNTEAFF

J: TRBJ2-2
V: TRBV7-9
size: NA
D: NA
DNA: TGTGCCAGCAGCCCAGGGGACTTTCTCCGGGAGCTGTTTTTT
CDR3: CASSPGDFLRELFF

J: TRBJ1-2
V: TRBV25-1
size: NA
D: NA
DNA: TGTGCCAGCAGTACCACAGGATCCTATGGCTACACCTTC
CDR3: CASSTTGSYGYTF

J: TRBJ2-2
V: TRBV5-1
size: NA
D: TRBD1
DNA: TGCGCCAGTCACGACAGGGTCAACGGGGAGCTGTTTTTT
CDR3: CASHDRVNGELFF

J: TRBJ2-5
V: TRBV27
size: NA
D: NA
DNA: TGTGCCAGCAGTTTATATCTCAAGAGGGGGGAGACCCAGTACTTC
CDR3: CASSLYLKRGETQYF

J: TRBJ2-7
V: TRBV19
size: NA
D: NA
DNA: TGTGCCAGTAGCTTCCAAGGGGCTAGCTCCTACGAGCAGTACTTC
CDR3: CASSFQGASSYEQYF

J: TRBJ1-2
V: TRBV2
size: NA
D: TRBD1
DNA: TGTGCCAGCAGTGAAGGGTACAGGGGAGCTGGCTACACCTTC
CDR3: CASSEGYRGAGYTF

J: TRBJ2-1
V: TRBV30
size: NA
D: TRBD2
DNA: TGTGCCTGGAGTGTACTAAGGACTAGCTTCTACAATGAGCAGTTCTTC
CDR3: CAWSVLRTSFYNEQFF

J: TRBJ1-5
V: TRBV5-4
size: NA
D: TRBD1
DNA: TGTGCCAGCAGCTTGACCGGACAGGGGAACAATCAGCCCCAGCATTTT
CDR3: CASSLTGQGNNQPQHF

J: TRBJ2-3
V: TRBV20-1
size: NA
D: NA
DNA: TGCAGTGCTAAATATGCAGATACGCAGTATTTT
CDR3: CSAKYADTQYF

J: TRBJ2-1
V: TRBV7-9
size: NA
D: TRBD2
DNA: TGTGCCAGCACCGGACTAGCGGGAGACAACAATGAGCAGTTCTTC
CDR3: CASTGLAGDNNEQFF

J: TRBJ1-2
V: TRBV5-1
size: many
D: NA
DNA: TGCGCCAGCAGCTTGGGACAGACTCAGCCTAACTATGGCTACACCTTC
CDR3: CASSLGQTQPNYGYTF

J: TRBJ1-6
V: TRBV3-1/TRBV3-2
size: NA
D: TRBD1
DNA: TGTGCCAGCAGCCAGGGCAGGGGGCATTCACCCCTCCACTTT
CDR3: CASSQGRGHSPLHF

J: TRBJ1-3
V: TRBV7-2
size: NA
D: TRBD1
DNA: TGTGCCAGCAGCTTAACTACAGGGGGCCCCTCCCTTGGAAACACCATATATTTT
CDR3: CASSLTTGGPSLGNTIYF

J: TRBJ2-5
V: TRBV5-4
size: NA
D: TRBD1
DNA: TGTGCCAGCAGCTCACAGGGGTTTCAAGAGACCCAGTACTTC
CDR3: CASSSQGFQETQYF

J: TRBJ1-5
V: TRBV28
size: NA
D: TRBD1
DNA: TGTGCCAGCATCGCGGGACAGGACAATCAGCCCCAGCATTTT
CDR3: CASIAGQDNQPQHF

J: TRBJ2-5
V: TRBV3-1/TRBV3-2
size: NA
D: TRBD2
DNA: TGTGCCAGCAGCCAAGGGGGAGGGCACGGGGAGACCCAGTACTTC
CDR3: CASSQGGGHGETQYF

J: TRBJ2-2
V: TRBV27
size: NA
D: NA
DNA: TGTGCCAGCAGTTTAATAGGCGGGAAATACACCGGGGAGCTGTTTTTT
CDR3: CASSLIGGKYTGELFF

J: TRBJ2-7
V: TRBV4-2
size: NA
D: NA
DNA: TGTGCCAGCAGCCAAGATAGAACAGGAGTCTTCTACGAGCAGTACTTC
CDR3: CASSQDRTGVFYEQYF

J: TRBJ1-2
V: TRBV7-9
size: few
D: TRBD1
DNA: TGTGCCAGCAGACTTGGACAGGGGGATTACTATGGCTACACCTTC
CDR3: CASRLGQGDYYGYTF

J: TRBJ2-5
V: TRBV5-4
size: NA
D: NA
DNA: TGTGCCAGCAGCCGACCCGGAAAGACCCAGTACTTC
CDR3: CASSRPGKTQYF

J: TRBJ2-2
V: TRBV12-5
size: NA
D: NA
DNA: TGTGCTAGTGGTTTGGTCACCGGGGAGCTGTTTTTT
CDR3: CASGLVTGELFF

J: TRBJ2-3
V: TRBV2
size: NA
D: TRBD2
DNA: TGTGCCAGCAGTTTAGCGGGGGCGACAGATACGCAGTATTTT
CDR3: CASSLAGATDTQYF

J: TRBJ2-3
V: TRBV6-6
size: NA
D: TRBD1
DNA: TGTGCCAGCAGGGGGCCGGGACAGGGAAGTTTGGATACGCAGTATTTT
CDR3: CASRGPGQGSLDTQYF

J: TRBJ2-3
V: TRBV7-6
size: NA
D: TRBD2
DNA: TGTGCCAGCAGCTTACTTCCCCCGAGGACTAGCGGGAGAGTTAGGGATACGCAGTATTTT
CDR3: CASSLLPPRTSGRVRDTQYF

J: TRBJ2-7
V: TRBV6-6
size: NA
D: TRBD1
DNA: TGTGCCAGCAAACGAACCGGGACAGCTACCTCCTACGAGCAGTACTTC
CDR3: CASKRTGTATSYEQYF

J: TRBJ1-1
V: TRBV30
size: NA
D: TRBD1
DNA: TGTGCCTGGAGTGTACGACCGACAGGGGTGAACACTGAAGCTTTCTTT
CDR3: CAWSVRPTGVNTEAFF

J: TRBJ2-3
V: TRBV19
size: NA
D: NA
DNA: TGTGCCAGTAGTAAAAACACAGATACGCAGTATTTT
CDR3: CASSKNTDTQYF

J: TRBJ1-4
V: TRBV29-1
size: NA
D: NA
DNA: TGCAGCGTTGACGGGGGAGGTAATGAAAAACTGTTTTTT
CDR3: CSVDGGGNEKLFF

J: TRBJ2-1
V: TRBV5-6
size: NA
D: NA
DNA: TGTGCCAGCAGCTTGGAGGCAACAGGTGAGCAGTTCTTC
CDR3: CASSLEATGEQFF

J: TRBJ2-2
V: TRBV5-1
size: NA
D: NA
DNA: TGCGCCAGCAGCTTAAGGGAAGGGACAATTTATTCCGGGGAGCTGTTTTTT
CDR3: CASSLREGTIYSGELFF

J: TRBJ1-5
V: TRBV6-4
size: NA
D: TRBD1
DNA: TGTGCCAGCAGCCCCGGGGGGGACAGGGGATGGAGCAATCAGCCCCAGCATTTT
CDR3: CASSPGGDRGWSNQPQHF

J: TRBJ1-2
V: TRBV28
size: once
D: NA
DNA: TGTGCCAGCAGTTTAAAAGGGACTGGCTATGGCTACACCTTC
CDR3: CASSLKGTGYGYTF

J: TRBJ1-1
V: TRBV5-1
size: NA
D: TRBD1
DNA: TGCGCCAGCAGCGGGGGACAGGGAGGCACTGAAGCTTTCTTT
CDR3: CASSGGQGGTEAFF

J: TRBJ1-5
V: TRBV28
size: NA
D: NA
DNA: TGTGCCAGCAGTTTAGGGGGGCAGCCCCAGCATTTT
CDR3: CASSLGGQPQHF

J: TRBJ2-7
V: TRBV7-3
size: NA
D: TRBD2
DNA: TGTGCCAGCAGCTCACCACTAGCGGGAGGTTCCTACGAGCAGTACTTC
CDR3: CASSSPLAGGSYEQYF

J: TRBJ2-7
V: TRBV28
size: few
D: TRBD2
DNA: TGTGCCAGCCACTCGCTAGCGGCCACCGAGCAGTACTTC
CDR3: CASHSLAATEQYF

J: TRBJ1-3
V: TRBV9
size: NA
D: NA
DNA: TGTGCCAGCAGCGTAGCCGGGGCAGTCTCTGGAAACACCATATATTTT
CDR3: CASSVAGAVSGNTIYF

J: TRBJ2-1
V: TRBV12-5
size: NA
D: NA
DNA: TGTGCTAGTGGTTTGGTACTCTCGGGGGACAATGAGCAGTTCTTC
CDR3: CASGLVLSGDNEQFF

J: TRBJ1-2
V: TRBV20-1
size: few
D: NA
DNA: TGCAGTGCTAGACACAAAGGCTACACCTTC
CDR3: CSARHKGYTF

J: TRBJ1-6
V: TRBV7-2
size: NA
D: NA
DNA: TGTGCCAGCAGCGAGGGGGATGGGGGTTCACCCCTCCACTTT
CDR3: CASSEGDGGSPLHF

J: TRBJ2-2
V: TRBV18
size: NA
D: NA
DNA: TGTGCCAGCTCACCGGTTGGGGCAGGGACGAACACCGGGGAGCTGTTTTTT
CDR3: CASSPVGAGTNTGELFF

J: TRBJ1-1
V: TRBV6-5
size: NA
D: TRBD1
DNA: TGTGCCAGCAGTTACTTGGGACAGGGGGACACTGAAGCTTTCTTT
CDR3: CASSYLGQGDTEAFF

J: TRBJ2-7
V: TRBV5-1
size: NA
D: TRBD2
DNA: TGCGCCAGCAGCTTGGGGCTCCCGGGACTAGCTACCTACGAGCAGTACTTC
CDR3: CASSLGLPGLATYEQYF

J: TRBJ1-6
V: TRBV7-2
size: few
D: NA
DNA: TGTGCCAGCAGCAGGGACCGTGGAATAGAATCACCCCTCCACTTT
CDR3: CASSRDRGIESPLHF

J: TRBJ2-5
V: TRBV28
size: once
D: NA
DNA: TGTGCCAGCAGTTTAATCGGGGGCGCTAGAGAGACCCAGTACTTC
CDR3: CASSLIGGARETQYF

J: TRBJ1-6
V: TRBV15
size: NA
D: TRBD1
DNA: TGTGCCACCAGCTCCGACAGGGAAGGATCCTATAATTCACCCCTCCACTTT
CDR3: CATSSDREGSYNSPLHF

J: TRBJ2-7
V: TRBV6-2/TRBV6-3
size: NA
D: NA
DNA: TGTGCCAGCAGCATACCGGGGGAGCAGTACTTC
CDR3: CASSIPGEQYF

J: TRBJ2-4
V: TRBV2
size: NA
D: NA
DNA: TGTGCCAGCAGGGGACGAGAGGGATGGGTCAAAAACATTCAGTACTTC
CDR3: CASRGREGWVKNIQYF